This T cell receptor (beta chain) appears in the sequencing data of a study of cytomegalovirus exposure and HLA in healthy donors. Study-wide background: An analysis done earlier identified about 120 million unique TCR beta sequences from around 180 million T cells. Study-level results: A few chains linked to CMV were shown in vitro to be specific for CMV antigens. Reports described diagnosis of cytomegalovirus status by the classifier as highly specific and sensitive.

It was healthy bone marrow donors who served as donors. Trimming stripped 6 bases from V and 0 bases from J, with 14 bases between. This CDR3 has 15 residues. Per the germline V gene, CDR1 is LNHDA and CDR2 is SQIVND (reference sequence). The PCR employed 60 Vbeta primers together with 13 Jbeta primers. Libraries were prepared by immunoSEQ multiplex PCR; TCRdb keeps only in-frame clonotypes and omits some of them. This sample yields about 120,000 clones, of which more than 80% are seen a single time; around 2% belongs to the top ten. As concerns this clone: Antigen specificity is unknown.

The genes are TRBV19 and TRBJ1-1; D might be TRBD1 (5 bases). The source of this sequence is a man aged 40-50 years in good health and CMV-seronegative. Material for sequencing was PBMCs. CDR3 nucleotides: TGTGCCAGTAGCTATTACAAGGGGATGAACACTGAAGCTTTCTTT. Residues: CASSYYKGMNTEAFF. Full variable domain (missing parts from reference TRBV19 and TRBJ1-1): DGGITQSPKYLFRKEGQNVTLSCEQNLNHDAMYWYRQDPGQGLRLIYYSQIVNDFQKGDIAEGYSVSREKKESFPLTVTSAQKNPTAFYLCASSYYKGMNTEAFFGQGTRLTVV.